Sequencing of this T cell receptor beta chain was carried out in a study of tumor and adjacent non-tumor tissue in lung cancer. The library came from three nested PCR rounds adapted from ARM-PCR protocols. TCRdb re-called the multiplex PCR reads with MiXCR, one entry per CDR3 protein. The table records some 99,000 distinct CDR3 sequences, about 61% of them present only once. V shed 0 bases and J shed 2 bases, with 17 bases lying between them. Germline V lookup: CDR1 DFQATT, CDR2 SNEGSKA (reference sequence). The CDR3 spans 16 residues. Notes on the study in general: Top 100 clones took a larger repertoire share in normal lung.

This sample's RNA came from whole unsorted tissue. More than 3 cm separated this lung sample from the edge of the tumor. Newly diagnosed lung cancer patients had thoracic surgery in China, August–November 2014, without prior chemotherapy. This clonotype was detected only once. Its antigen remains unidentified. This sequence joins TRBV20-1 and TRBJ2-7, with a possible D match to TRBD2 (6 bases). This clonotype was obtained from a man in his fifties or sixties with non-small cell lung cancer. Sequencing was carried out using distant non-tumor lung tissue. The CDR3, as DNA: TGCAGTGCTAGAGATCCGGGACTGGCATCGCCCTACGAGCAGTACTTC. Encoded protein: CSARDPGLASPYEQYF.